The clone carrying this T cell receptor (beta chain) has a handful of counts. The antigen remains undetermined. Sequencing libraries of naive CD8 cells derived from about 20,000 to 1,000,000 sorted cells with 10%, 30% or 50% RNA. Isolation of naive CD8 T cells was achieved by sorting on a CD8+CD4-CCR7+CD45RA+ phenotype. The sample comes from a study of molecular identifiers for immune sequencing clone quantification. Looking at the study overall: In replicates, the authors split RNA from 20,000 or 100,000 naive CD8 cells five ways and sequenced four.

TCRdb redid the calling of the PCR reads with MiXCR, one entry per CDR3 protein. The data hold more than 250,000 distinct CDR3 sequences, with roughly a fifth observed a single time. Study-wide results and limits: Beyond 20 RNA copies, clones held over 97% of effector molecules, compared with under 1% in naive cells.

Trimming removed 2 bases at V and 5 bases at J, with 14 bases between. This CDR3 is built from 15 residues. Germline V gives CDR1 SGHKS, CDR2 YYEKEE (reference sequence). Input material: naive CD8+ T cells from blood, with Jurkat cell RNA spiked in. Subset reported: FACS-sorted CD8+CD4-CCR7+CD45RA+ naive T cells. The clonotype comes from a human donor in good health. Some libraries in this study had Jurkat cell RNA spiked in. J is TRBJ1-5 and V is TRBV5-5; D gene ambiguous. CDR3 coding DNA: TGTGCCAGCAGCTTCGGAGACACTGCTTATCAGCCCCAGCATTTT. This gives the protein CASSFGDTAYQPQHF.